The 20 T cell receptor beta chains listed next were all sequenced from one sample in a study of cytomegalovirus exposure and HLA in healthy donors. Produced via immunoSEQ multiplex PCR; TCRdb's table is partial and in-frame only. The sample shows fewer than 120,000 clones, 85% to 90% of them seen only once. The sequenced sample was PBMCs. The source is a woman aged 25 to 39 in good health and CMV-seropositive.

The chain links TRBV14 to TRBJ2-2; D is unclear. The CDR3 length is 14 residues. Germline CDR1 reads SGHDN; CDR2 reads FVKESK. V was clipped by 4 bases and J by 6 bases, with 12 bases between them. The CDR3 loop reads CASSPLSIPGELFF. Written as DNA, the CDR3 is TGTGCCAGCAGCCCACTATCCATACCCGGGGAGCTGTTTTTT.

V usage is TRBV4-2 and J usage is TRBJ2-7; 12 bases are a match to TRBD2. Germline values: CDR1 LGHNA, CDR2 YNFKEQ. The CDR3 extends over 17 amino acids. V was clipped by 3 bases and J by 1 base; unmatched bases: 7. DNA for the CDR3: TGTGCCAGCAGCCACCCCATCACTAGCGGGGGGTCCTACGAGCAGTACTTC. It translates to CASSHPITSGGSYEQYF.

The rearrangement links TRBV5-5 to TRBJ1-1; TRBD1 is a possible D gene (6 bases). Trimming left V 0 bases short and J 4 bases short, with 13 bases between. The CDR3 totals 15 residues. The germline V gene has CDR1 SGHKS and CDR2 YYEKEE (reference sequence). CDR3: CASSLESGVGTEAFF. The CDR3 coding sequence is TGTGCCAGCAGCTTGGAGTCAGGGGTAGGCACTGAAGCTTTCTTT.

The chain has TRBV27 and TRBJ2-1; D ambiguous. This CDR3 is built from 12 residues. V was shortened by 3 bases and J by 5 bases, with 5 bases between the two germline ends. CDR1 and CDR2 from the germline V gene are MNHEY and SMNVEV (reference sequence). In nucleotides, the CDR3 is TGTGCCAGCAGTTTTGGCAACAATGAGCAGTTCTTC. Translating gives CASSFGNNEQFF.

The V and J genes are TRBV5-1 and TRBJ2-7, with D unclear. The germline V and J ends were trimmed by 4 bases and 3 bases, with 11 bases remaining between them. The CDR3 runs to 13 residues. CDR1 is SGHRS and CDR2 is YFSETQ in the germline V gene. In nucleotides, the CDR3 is TGCGCCAGCAGCGTAGAGTCCAACTACGAGCAGTACTTC. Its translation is CASSVESNYEQYF.

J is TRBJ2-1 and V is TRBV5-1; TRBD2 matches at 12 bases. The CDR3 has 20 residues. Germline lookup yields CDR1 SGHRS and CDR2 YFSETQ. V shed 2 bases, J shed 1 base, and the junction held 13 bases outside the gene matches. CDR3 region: CASSLRLAGEKLWSYNEQFF. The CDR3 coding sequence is TGCGCCAGCAGCTTAAGACTAGCGGGGGAAAAACTATGGTCCTACAATGAGCAGTTCTTC.

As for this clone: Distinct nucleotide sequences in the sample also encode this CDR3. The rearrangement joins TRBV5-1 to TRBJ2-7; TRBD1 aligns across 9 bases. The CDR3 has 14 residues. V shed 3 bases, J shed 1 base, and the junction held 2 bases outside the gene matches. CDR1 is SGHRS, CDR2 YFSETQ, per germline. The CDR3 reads CASSSGTGSYEQYF. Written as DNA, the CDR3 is TGCGCCAGCAGCTCCGGGACAGGGTCCTACGAGCAGTACTTC.

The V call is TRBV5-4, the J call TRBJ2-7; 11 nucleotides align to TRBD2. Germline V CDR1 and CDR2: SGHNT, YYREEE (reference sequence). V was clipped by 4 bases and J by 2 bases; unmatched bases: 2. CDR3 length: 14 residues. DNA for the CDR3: TGTGCCAGCAGCCCGGGACTAGCGGCCTACGAGCAGTACTTC. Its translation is CASSPGLAAYEQYF.

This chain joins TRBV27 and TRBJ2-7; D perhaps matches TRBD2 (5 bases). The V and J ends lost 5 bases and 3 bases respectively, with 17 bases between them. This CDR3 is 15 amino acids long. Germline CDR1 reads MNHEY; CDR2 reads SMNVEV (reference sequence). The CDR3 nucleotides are TGTGCCAGCAGTGTTAGCGCAAGGACCCGCTACGAGCAGTACTTC. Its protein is CASSVSARTRYEQYF.

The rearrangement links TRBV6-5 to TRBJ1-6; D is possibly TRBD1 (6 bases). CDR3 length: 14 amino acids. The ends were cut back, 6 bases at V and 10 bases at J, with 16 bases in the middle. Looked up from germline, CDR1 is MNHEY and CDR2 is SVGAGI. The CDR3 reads CASSLAGVGSPLHF. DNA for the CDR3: TGTGCCAGCAGCCTCGCAGGGGTTGGGTCACCCCTCCACTTT.

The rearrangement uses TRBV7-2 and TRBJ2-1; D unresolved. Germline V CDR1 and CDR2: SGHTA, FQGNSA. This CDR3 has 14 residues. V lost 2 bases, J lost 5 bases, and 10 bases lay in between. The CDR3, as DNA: TGTGCCAGCAGCTTATCCTGGGCAGACAATGAGCAGTTCTTC. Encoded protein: CASSLSWADNEQFF.

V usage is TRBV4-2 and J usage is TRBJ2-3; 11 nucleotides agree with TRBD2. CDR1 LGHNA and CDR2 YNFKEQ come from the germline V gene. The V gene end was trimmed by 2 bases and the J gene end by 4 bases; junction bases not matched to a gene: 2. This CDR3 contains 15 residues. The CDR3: CASSQTSGSPDTQYF. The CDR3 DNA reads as TGTGCCAGCAGCCAAACTAGCGGGAGCCCAGATACGCAGTATTTT.

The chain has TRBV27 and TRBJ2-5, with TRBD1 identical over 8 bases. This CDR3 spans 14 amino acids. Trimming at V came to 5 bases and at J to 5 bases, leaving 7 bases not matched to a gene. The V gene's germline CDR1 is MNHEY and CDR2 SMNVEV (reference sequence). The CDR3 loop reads CASSVYRGWETQYF. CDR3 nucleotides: TGTGCCAGCAGTGTCTACAGGGGGTGGGAGACCCAGTACTTC.

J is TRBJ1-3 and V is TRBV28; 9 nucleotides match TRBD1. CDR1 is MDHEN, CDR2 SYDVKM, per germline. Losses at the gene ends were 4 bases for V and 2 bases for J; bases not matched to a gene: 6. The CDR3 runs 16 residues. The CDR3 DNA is TGTGCCAGCAGTTCAATAGGGACAGGGACTGGAAACACCATATATTTT. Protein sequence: CASSSIGTGTGNTIYF.

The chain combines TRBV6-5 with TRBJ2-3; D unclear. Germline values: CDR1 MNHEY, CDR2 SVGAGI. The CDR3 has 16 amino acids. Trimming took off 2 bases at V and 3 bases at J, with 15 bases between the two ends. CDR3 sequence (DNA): TGTGCCAGCAGTTACACCCTCCCTGCACTGACAGATACGCAGTATTTT. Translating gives CASSYTLPALTDTQYF.

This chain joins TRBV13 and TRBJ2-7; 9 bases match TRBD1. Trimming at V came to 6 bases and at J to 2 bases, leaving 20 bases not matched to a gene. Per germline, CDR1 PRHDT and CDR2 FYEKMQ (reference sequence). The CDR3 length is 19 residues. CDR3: CASSYSGRQTGGRPYEQYF. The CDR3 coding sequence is TGTGCCAGCAGTTACAGCGGACGACAGACAGGGGGACGACCCTACGAGCAGTACTTC.

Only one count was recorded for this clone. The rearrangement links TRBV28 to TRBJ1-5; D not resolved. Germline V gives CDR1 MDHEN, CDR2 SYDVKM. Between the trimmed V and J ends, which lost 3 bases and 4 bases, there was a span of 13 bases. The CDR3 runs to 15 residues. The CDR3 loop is CASSFGSSENQPQHF. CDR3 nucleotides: TGTGCCAGCAGTTTTGGGAGCAGCGAAAATCAGCCCCAGCATTTT.

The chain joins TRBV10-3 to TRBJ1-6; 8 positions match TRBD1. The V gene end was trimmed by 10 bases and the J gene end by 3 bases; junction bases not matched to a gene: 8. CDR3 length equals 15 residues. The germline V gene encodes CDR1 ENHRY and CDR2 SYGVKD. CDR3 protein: CATRDRPSYNSPLHF. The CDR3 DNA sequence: TGTGCCACCCGGGACAGGCCCAGCTATAATTCACCCCTCCACTTT.

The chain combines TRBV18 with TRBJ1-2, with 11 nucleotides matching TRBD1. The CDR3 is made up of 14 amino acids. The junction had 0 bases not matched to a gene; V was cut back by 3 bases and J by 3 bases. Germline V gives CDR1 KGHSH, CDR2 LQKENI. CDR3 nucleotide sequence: TGTGCCAGCTCACCGGGACAGGGGGACTATGGCTACACCTTC. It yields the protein CASSPGQGDYGYTF. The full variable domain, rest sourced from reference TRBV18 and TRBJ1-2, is NAGVMQNPRHLVRRRGQEARLRCSPMKGHSHVYWYRQLPEEGLKFMVYLQKENIIDESGMPKERFSAEFPKEGPSILRIQQVVRGDSAAYFCASSPGQGDYGYTFGSGTRLTVV.

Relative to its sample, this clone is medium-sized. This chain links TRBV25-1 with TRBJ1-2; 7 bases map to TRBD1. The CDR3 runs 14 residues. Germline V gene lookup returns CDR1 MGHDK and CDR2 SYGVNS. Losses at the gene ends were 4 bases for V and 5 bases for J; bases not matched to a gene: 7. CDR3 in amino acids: CASSAAGTAYGYTF. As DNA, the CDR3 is TGTGCCAGCAGTGCAGCCGGGACAGCTTATGGCTACACCTTC.